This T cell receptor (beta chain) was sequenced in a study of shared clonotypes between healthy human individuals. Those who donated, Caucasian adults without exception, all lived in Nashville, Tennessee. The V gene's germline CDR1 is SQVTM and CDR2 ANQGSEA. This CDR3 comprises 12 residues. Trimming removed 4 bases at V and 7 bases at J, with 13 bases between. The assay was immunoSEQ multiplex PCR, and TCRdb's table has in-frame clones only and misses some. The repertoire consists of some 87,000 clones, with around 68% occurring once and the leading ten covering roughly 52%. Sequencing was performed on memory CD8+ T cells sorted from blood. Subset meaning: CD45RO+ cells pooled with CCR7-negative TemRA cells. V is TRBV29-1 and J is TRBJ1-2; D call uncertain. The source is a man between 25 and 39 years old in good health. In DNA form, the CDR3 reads TGCAGCGTTGTGATGGGTTTTGGTGGCTACACCTTC. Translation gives CSVVMGFGGYTF.